This passage covers 8 T cell receptor beta chains from one sample sequenced in a study of blood T cell repertoires in COVID-19. TCRdb's table, derived via immunoSEQ multiplex PCR, lists solely in-frame clones and lacks some. The sample has some 300,000 clones; roughly 86% are singletons. The source material was PBMCs or T cells enriched from blood (not recorded which). Source of these receptors: a woman aged 25-40 years who had recovered from COVID-19.

The chain couples TRBV6-5 to TRBJ2-3, with 7 bases matching TRBD2. The CDR3 has 14 amino acids. CDR1 and CDR2 from the germline V gene are MNHEY and SVGAGI. Trimming removed 7 bases from V and 8 bases from J; junction bases left unmatched: 12. In DNA form, the CDR3 reads TGTGCCAGCACCGAGCGGGAAGCCGGGGGTACGCAGTATTTT. This sequence encodes CASTEREAGGTQYF.

This rearrangement joins TRBV19 to TRBJ2-1; 7 bases line up with TRBD2. Germline V gene data show CDR1 as LNHDA and CDR2 as SQIVND (reference sequence). The V and J ends lost 5 bases and 5 bases, in that order; junction bases with no gene match: 9. This CDR3 spans 15 amino acids. The CDR3 DNA reads as TGTGCCAGTAGTCTTTTCAGGCGGGAGAACAATGAGCAGTTCTTC. Its translation: CASSLFRRENNEQFF.

This clone was detected once. The DNA of the CDR3 is TGTGCCAGCAGCTTCCCCCTCTACAGGGATGTCCATGAGCAGTACTTC. Protein: CASSFPLYRDVHEQYF. The chain links TRBV5-8 to TRBJ2-7, with D possibly TRBD1 on 6 matching bases. The CDR3 extends over 16 amino acids. The V and J ends lost 2 bases and 7 bases respectively, with 22 bases between them. Germline values: CDR1 SGHTS, CDR2 YDEGEE.

This CDR3 is CASSQRVGREQFF. DNA of the CDR3: TGCGCCAGCAGCCAACGAGTTGGGCGTGAGCAGTTCTTC. The chain combines TRBV4-3 with TRBJ2-1; no firm D call. Between the trimmed V and J ends, which lost 2 bases and 9 bases, there was a span of 11 bases. Germline values: CDR1 LGHNA, CDR2 YSLEER. The CDR3 sequence is 13 residues long.

The V call is TRBV12-3 or TRBV12-4, the J call TRBJ2-2; no clear D. The ends were cut back, 3 bases at V and 8 bases at J, with 10 bases in the middle. The CDR3 is 13 residues long. The CDR3 spells CASSFLLEGELFF. In nucleotides, the CDR3 is TGTGCCAGCAGTTTTCTGTTAGAGGGGGAGCTGTTTTTT.

The chain links TRBV4-3 to TRBJ2-1; 10 nucleotides line up with TRBD2. The CDR3 runs to 15 residues. Germline values: CDR1 LGHNA, CDR2 YSLEER. V shed 4 bases, J shed 6 bases, and the junction held 6 bases outside the gene matches. The CDR3 loop reads CASSLGLAVSNEQFF. The CDR3 region has the DNA TGCGCCAGCAGCCTTGGACTAGCGGTTAGCAATGAGCAGTTCTTC.

The rearrangement links TRBV5-1 to TRBJ1-6; D might be TRBD1 (5 bases). V lost 3 bases and J lost 9, with 13 bases in between. Germline assignment: CDR1 SGHRS and CDR2 YFSETQ. The CDR3 spans 14 residues. This CDR3 reads CASSWEGRGSPLHF. CDR3 nucleotide sequence: TGCGCCAGCAGCTGGGAGGGTAGGGGTTCACCCCTCCACTTT.

The V call is TRBV19, the J call TRBJ2-3, with D maybe TRBD2 (5 bases). Germline loops: CDR1 LNHDA, CDR2 SQIVND (reference sequence). CDR3 length equals 16 residues. The V end was cut by 4 bases, the J end by 3 bases, with 17 bases between. CDR3 in amino acids: CASSTGLDGMTDTQYF. The CDR3, as DNA: TGTGCCAGTAGTACCGGACTCGACGGGATGACAGATACGCAGTATTTT.